These 24 T cell receptor beta chains were all obtained from the same sample, sequenced in a study of T cells in women clearing cervical HPV infection. Repertoires were generated with immunoSEQ multiplex PCR, while TCRdb's copy carries only in-frame clones and drops some. The sample data list approximately 15,000 clones. Sequencing input: blood buffy coat. These receptors all stem from a woman aged 18-70 years with a cervical HPV16 infection that either progressed to CIN3+ or cleared (not recorded which).

Comment on this clone: The observed sequence ends 3 residues before the CDR3 terminus, with the missing tail filled in from the germline J gene. The J gene is TRBJ2-4, the V gene TRBV19, with 7 nucleotides matching TRBD2. Germline assignment: CDR1 LNHDA and CDR2 SQIVND (reference sequence). This CDR3 is 14 amino acids long. Partial CDR3 DNA: TGTGCCAGTAGTATCGGGACTGGGGACTATGGT. Its protein is CASSIGTGDYG. The entire CDR3 reads CASSIGTGDYGQYF.

By frequency, this clone registers medium-sized. The read halts 3 residues ahead of the CDR3 end, with the missing end drawn from the germline J gene. The rearrangement uses TRBV6-2 or TRBV6-3 and TRBJ2-4, with 7 bases that match TRBD1. V was pared by 6 bases and J by 0 bases, with 5 bases of the junction left unmatched. In germline, CDR1 is MNHEY, CDR2 SVGEGT. The CDR3 runs to 15 residues. The CDR3 spells CASSTTGVAKNIQYF. The sequenced CDR3 bases are TGTGCCAGCAGCACTACAGGGGTAGCCAAAAACATT.

About this clone itself: The read ends 3 residues early relative to the CDR3; the germline J gene fills the gap. The J gene is TRBJ2-3, the V gene TRBV6-2 or TRBV6-3, with 11 bases that match TRBD1. CDR1 and CDR2 (germline): MNHEY, SVGEGT. The CDR3 is made up of 17 amino acids. The part of the CDR3 DNA that was read is TGTGCCAGCAGACCACCGGACAGGGGGCTTGGCAATCAGCCG. Amino acids: CASRPPDRGLGNQP. The whole CDR3 sequence is CASRPPDRGLGNQPQYF.

With regard to this clone: The DNA ends 3 residues before the CDR3 does, and the rest of the CDR3 is filled in from the germline J gene. The chain joins TRBV7-9 to TRBJ1-1; D not certain. Germline-derived CDR1 and CDR2 are SEHNR and FQNEAQ (reference sequence). With 5 bases removed from V and 1 base from J, the gap between germline ends came to 14 bases. The CDR3 covers 15 residues. The CDR3 spells CASSLHHSGNTEAFF. The DNA read from the CDR3 is TGTGCCAGCAGCCTCCACCACTCAGGGAACACTGAA.

Details on this clone: Coverage ceases 3 residues before the CDR3 finishes, and the germline J gene fills in the end. The rearrangement uses TRBV5-4 and TRBJ2-3; 13 bases are shared with TRBD2. Germline V gene sequence: CDR1 SGHNT, CDR2 YYREEE (reference sequence). The junction had 3 bases not matched to a gene; V was cut back by 3 bases and J by 5 bases. The CDR3 is made up of 15 amino acids. The sequenced part of the CDR3 DNA is TGTGCCAGCAGCTGGGGACTAGCGGGAAGAGATACG. Translating gives CASSWGLAGRDT. The CDR3 in full is CASSWGLAGRDTQYF.

Points on this clone: Sequencing ends 3 residues short of the CDR3 end; the germline J gene provides the rest. The V gene is TRBV5-4, the J gene TRBJ2-5; TRBD2 matches 13 bases. The CDR3 contains 15 residues. The V and J ends lost 5 bases and 5 bases, in that order; junction bases with no gene match: 6. Germline loops: CDR1 SGHNT, CDR2 YYREEE (reference sequence). The CDR3 region is CASRGGLAGVETQYF. The DNA read from the CDR3 is TGTGCCAGCAGAGGAGGACTAGCGGGAGTGGAGACC. Together with reference TRBV5-4 and TRBJ2-5, the CDR3 gives the full variable domain: ETGVTQSPTHLIKTRGQQVTLRCSSQSGHNTVSWYQQALGQGPQFIFQYYREEENGRGNFPPRFSGLQFPNYSSELNVNALELDDSALYLCASRGGLAGVETQYFGPGTRLLVL.

With regard to this clone: The CDR3 goes on 3 residues after the read ends, and that part is filled in from the germline J gene. The chain has TRBV6-2 or TRBV6-3 and TRBJ1-1, with D maybe TRBD1 (6 bases). The CDR3 has 14 residues. From germline, CDR1 is MNHEY and CDR2 SVGEGT. V gave up 0 bases and J gave up 7 bases, with 12 bases separating them. This CDR3 reads CASSYSRGRDEAFF. CDR3 DNA, as far as it was read: TGTGCCAGCAGTTACTCCAGGGGTCGGGATGAA.

Regarding this clone: With the read ending 3 residues before the CDR3 end, the germline J gene is used to fill in that end. V gene TRBV6-7 combines with J gene TRBJ1-2, with TRBD1 identical over 9 bases. TRBV6-7 falls under the ORF class, with uncertain function. The CDR3 length is 12 residues. The covered CDR3 bases are TGTGCCAGCCGAGGACAGGGGAATGAC. Translation gives CASRGQGND. The whole CDR3 sequence is CASRGQGNDYTF.

A note on this clone: The read falls 3 residues short of the CDR3 end, and the missing part is taken from the germline J gene. The gene calls are TRBV9 and TRBJ1-1; D is uncertain. The CDR3 sequence is 14 residues long. V was trimmed by 0 bases and J by 1 base, leaving 7 bases between them. Germline V gene data show CDR1 as SGDLS and CDR2 as YYNGEE. The chain's CDR3 is CASSVEGGNTEAFF. The sequenced part of the CDR3 DNA is TGTGCCAGCAGCGTAGAAGGTGGGAACACTGAA.

As for this clone: The missing CDR3 end, 3 residues past where the read stops, is filled in from the germline J gene. This chain connects TRBV20-1 to TRBJ2-1; the match to TRBD2 covers 8 bases. V lost 6 bases and J lost 8; bases outside the gene matches: 12. Germline lookup yields CDR1 DFQATT and CDR2 SNEGSKA (reference sequence). The CDR3 is 14 amino acids. CDR3 bases read: TGCAGTGCCTCCGGGACTAGTAATCCCTATGAG. Protein sequence: CSASGTSNPYE. The CDR3 as a whole reads CSASGTSNPYEQFF.

A word on this clone: The read is 3 residues too short to cover the CDR3 end, so that end is filled in from the germline J gene. V gene TRBV6-2 or TRBV6-3 combines with J gene TRBJ2-7, with TRBD2 identical over 11 bases. The CDR3 has 15 amino acids. The V segment lost 5 bases and the J segment 2 bases; nucleotides outside the gene matches: 5. The germline V gene encodes CDR1 MNHEY and CDR2 SVGEGT. CDR3 DNA (partial): TGTGCCAGCAGTCGACTACTAGCGGGAGCCTACGAG. It is translated as CASSRLLAGAYE. The CDR3 as a whole reads CASSRLLAGAYEQYF.

Of note for this clone: The CDR3 end falls 3 residues outside the read, so it is completed with the germline J gene. The chain employs TRBV5-8 and TRBJ1-2; 10 bases map to TRBD1. With V trimmed by 4 bases and J by 6 bases, 3 bases remained unmatched. This CDR3 has 13 amino acids. CDR1 and CDR2 (germline): SGHTS, YDEGEE. Here the CDR3 reads CASSPDRGHGYTF. Partial CDR3 DNA: TGTGCCAGCAGCCCCGACAGGGGGCATGGC.

About this clone: The read terminates 3 residues before the CDR3 end, so the remaining end is supplied by the germline J gene. This chain joins TRBV5-5 and TRBJ2-3; possibly TRBD2 for D (5 bases). This CDR3 has 15 residues. Germline V gene sequence: CDR1 SGHKS, CDR2 YYEKEE (reference sequence). Incomplete CDR3 DNA: TGTGCCAGCAGCTTGGATGTTGGGATCGGGGAGACG. Encoded protein: CASSLDVGIGET. The CDR3 in full is CASSLDVGIGETQYF.

Note on this clone: The DNA ends 3 residues before the CDR3 does, and the rest of the CDR3 is filled in from the germline J gene. The V and J genes are TRBV20-1 and TRBJ1-5, with D possibly TRBD1 on 5 matching bases. V was pared by 5 bases and J by 0 bases, with 11 bases between. Germline V CDR1 and CDR2: DFQATT, SNEGSKA (reference sequence). The CDR3 covers 14 residues. This CDR3 is CSAYQGDSNQPQHF. Incomplete CDR3 DNA: TGCAGTGCTTATCAGGGAGATAGCAATCAGCCC.

Worth noting for this clone: Read data end 3 residues before the CDR3 end; the end is taken from the germline J gene. The chain carries TRBV20-1 and TRBJ2-7, with D perhaps TRBD1 (6 bases). The CDR3 extends over 21 amino acids. Trimming removed 5 bases at V and 4 bases at J, with 39 bases between. Looked up from germline, CDR1 is DFQATT and CDR2 is SNEGSKA (reference sequence). CDR3 DNA, as far as it was read: TGCAGTGCTGTCCCCCTGAGACGATTCCGAACACGACCAAAACAGGGTTACGAG. Residues: CSAVPLRRFRTRPKQGYE. From start to end, the CDR3 is CSAVPLRRFRTRPKQGYEQYF.

A note on this clone: The read stops 3 residues short of the end of the CDR3; the missing end is completed from the germline J gene. This sequence joins TRBV2 and TRBJ2-7, with D perhaps TRBD2 (6 bases). V gave up 3 bases and J gave up 0 bases, with 24 bases separating them. This CDR3 has 19 amino acids. Germline V gene lookup returns CDR1 SNHLY and CDR2 FYNNEI. The CDR3 region is CASSDMGGGNPSHSYEQYF. Partial CDR3 DNA: TGTGCCAGCAGTGATATGGGCGGCGGGAACCCCTCGCACTCCTACGAG.

Worth noting for this clone: The missing CDR3 end, 3 residues past where the read stops, is filled in from the germline J gene. J is TRBJ2-2 and V is TRBV19, with D possibly being TRBD1 or TRBD2 (5 bases each). The CDR3 is made up of 15 amino acids. The germline V gene has CDR1 LNHDA and CDR2 SQIVND (reference sequence). CDR3: CASSPSRAGANVLFF. CDR3 DNA, as far as it was read: TGTGCCAGTAGCCCCTCGAGGGCTGGGGCCAACGTG. The whole variable domain, filled in from reference TRBV19 and TRBJ2-2, reads DGGITQSPKYLFRKEGQNVTLSCEQNLNHDAMYWYRQDPGQGLRLIYYSQIVNDFQKGDIAEGYSVSREKKESFPLTVTSAQKNPTAFYLCASSPSRAGANVLFFGEGSRLTVL.

Concerning this clone itself: The CDR3 end is not reached by the read, which stops 3 residues before it; the germline J gene fills it in. J is TRBJ2-7 and V is TRBV12-3 or TRBV12-4; tentatively, D is TRBD1 (5 bases). The CDR3 length is 15 residues. Deletions cut 3 bases from V and 5 bases from J, with 17 bases between. CDR3 loop: CASSFQGSSRHEQYF. The DNA read from the CDR3 is TGTGCCAGCAGTTTTCAGGGATCCTCGAGACACGAG.

On this clone itself: The CDR3 is cut off 3 residues early in the read; its end comes from the germline J gene. The chain couples TRBV20-1 to TRBJ2-1; TRBD1 matches at 9 bases. The germline V gene encodes CDR1 DFQATT and CDR2 SNEGSKA (reference sequence). The CDR3 extends over 14 amino acids. J lost 7 bases, V lost 6 bases, and 10 bases had no gene match. The CDR3 DNA, read in part, is TGCAGTGCAAAGGCCGGGACAGGGAGGAATGAG. It encodes CSAKAGTGRNE. The full CDR3 reads CSAKAGTGRNEQFF.

Concerning this clone itself: The read terminates 3 residues ahead of where the CDR3 ends, so the germline J gene completes it. This chain links TRBV6-2 or TRBV6-3 with TRBJ2-1; 13 bases line up with TRBD2. The CDR3 is 17 residues long. Germline V gives CDR1 MNHEY, CDR2 SVGEGT. V dropped 7 bases and J dropped 7; count of bases not matched to a gene: 13. The CDR3 sequence is CASIGQGWTSGRNEQFF. Incomplete CDR3 DNA: TGTGCCAGCATAGGACAGGGTTGGACTAGCGGGAGAAATGAG.

On this clone: Coverage ceases 3 residues before the CDR3 finishes, and the germline J gene fills in the end. The chain uses TRBV7-2 and TRBJ1-2, with 11 bases that match TRBD1. The CDR3 totals 14 residues. Germline-derived CDR1 and CDR2 are SGHTA and FQGNSA. V was pared by 5 bases and J by 7 bases, with 6 bases of the junction left unmatched. Here the CDR3 reads CASSAGQGARGYTF. The DNA read from the CDR3 is TGTGCCAGCAGCGCCGGACAGGGGGCGCGTGGC.

As concerns this clone: Read coverage stops 3 residues before the CDR3 terminus; the germline J gene supplies the remainder. The rearrangement uses TRBV5-6 and TRBJ1-6; 7 bases map to TRBD1. CDR3 length: 15 amino acids. CDR1 SGHDT and CDR2 YYEEEE come from the germline V gene. After removal of 1 base from V and 9 bases from J, the junction contained 7 bases not matched to a gene. The CDR3 is CASSLWAGGGSPLHF. The DNA read from the CDR3 is TGTGCCAGCAGCTTGTGGGCAGGGGGTGGTTCACCC.

As for this clone: The read ends 3 residues before the CDR3 terminus; that terminus is restored from the germline J gene. The chain has TRBV19 and TRBJ2-1, with 11 bases lining up with TRBD1. Unmatched junction bases numbered 9, after V lost 6 bases and J lost 2 bases. The germline CDR1 and CDR2 sequences are LNHDA and SQIVND (reference sequence). This CDR3 has 17 residues. The part of the CDR3 DNA that was read is TGTGCCAGTAGAGGACAGGGGGCTATAGGGGCCTACAATGAG. Protein: CASRGQGAIGAYNE. The whole CDR3 region reads CASRGQGAIGAYNEQFF.

Comment on this clone: The read ends 3 residues early relative to the CDR3; the germline J gene fills the gap. V is TRBV28 and J is TRBJ1-1; 10 bases agree with TRBD1. Germline V gene lookup returns CDR1 MDHEN and CDR2 SYDVKM. The CDR3 has 16 amino acids. The ends lost 6 bases at V and 0 bases at J; junction bases unmatched: 7. The sequenced CDR3 bases are TGTGCCAGCAGCCGCGGGACAGGGGCCTTGAACACTGAA. This translates into CASSRGTGALNTE. In full, the CDR3 is CASSRGTGALNTEAFF.